This TCR beta chain was identified in a study of T-cell reconstitution after alpha-beta-depleted transplantation in children. General study findings and limits: Several hundred expanded graft clones reportedly gave rise to the alpha-beta T cells present about two months after transplant. Newly produced T cells mostly accounted for T-cell counts and diversity one year post-transplant.

As to this clonotype: Its specificity is not known.

The TCRbeta library was prepared with unique molecular identifiers. TCRdb used MiXCR to reprocess the PCR reads, holding one entry per CDR3 protein. The table records 200,000 to 250,000 distinct CDR3 sequences, about 24% of them present only once. CDR1 is ENHRY, CDR2 SYGVKD, per germline. V was cut by 7 bases and J by 6 bases, with 25 bases left in between. The CDR3 length is 16 residues. The sequenced sample was PBMCs, mostly from graft donor cells, obtained 360 days after TCRalphabeta/CD19-depleted stem cell transplant. The chain links TRBV10-3 to TRBJ2-7; D is undetermined. This TCR derives from a female patient aged 2 to 10 who had a stem cell transplant for congenital amegakaryocytic thrombocytopenia, so the T cells may come from the graft donor. CDR3 DNA sequence: TGTGCCATCACATCGACGGATGCTTTTAGGTTTGCCGAGCAGTACTTC. Protein product: CAITSTDAFRFAEQYF.